Below, 18 T cell receptor beta chains from the same sample are listed, as sequenced in a study of cytomegalovirus exposure and HLA in healthy donors. Amplification used 60 Vbeta primers and 13 Jbeta primers. Only in-frame clones appear in the TCRdb table, and some are missing; sequencing was by immunoSEQ multiplex PCR. The sample comprises roughly 200,000 clones, 77% of which are singletons, and roughly 3.6% rests with the top ten. Sequencing was performed on PBMCs. Receptors were obtained from a woman aged 60-75 years in good health and CMV-seropositive.

The chain couples TRBV30 to TRBJ2-7, with TRBD1 as a possible D gene (6 bases). There are 13 residues in the CDR3. V was trimmed by 0 bases and J by 7 bases, leaving 13 bases between them. Germline CDR1 is GTSNPN and CDR2 is SVGIG (reference sequence). The CDR3 bases are TGTGCCTGGAGTGTGTCATCCAGGGGAGAGCAGTACTTC. It is translated as CAWSVSSRGEQYF.

This sequence joins TRBV27 and TRBJ2-5; D uncertain. The CDR3 runs 16 residues. With 1 base removed from V and 5 bases from J, the gap between germline ends came to 17 bases. CDR1 MNHEY and CDR2 SMNVEV come from the germline V gene (reference sequence). The CDR3 bases are TGTGCCAGCAGTTTATTTGGCGGCGCAAGGTGGGAGACCCAGTACTTC. This encodes CASSLFGGARWETQYF.

The CDR3 region has the DNA TGTGCCAGCGGTGAACAGGGGGCGCGGGAGACCCAGTACTTC. Protein sequence: CASGEQGARETQYF. The rearrangement uses TRBV28 and TRBJ2-5, with TRBD1 matching 9 bases. In germline, CDR1 is MDHEN, CDR2 SYDVKM. The CDR3 contains 14 residues. With 8 bases clipped from V and 5 bases from J, the junction kept 9 bases outside the gene matches.

This clone was detected only once. Germline and junction disagree at one end, which may indicate a read error. This chain joins TRBV6-4 and TRBJ2-6; a possible D gene is TRBD1 (5 bases). The CDR3 covers 15 residues. In germline, CDR1 is MRHNA, CDR2 SNTAGT. The CDR3 nucleotides read TGTGCCAGCAGTCCCCAGGCTACTGGGGCCAACGGCCTGACTTTC. Translating gives CASSPQATGANGLTF.

The chain uses TRBV6-5 and TRBJ2-7; 9 bases are shared with TRBD1. This CDR3 has 14 amino acids. Per the germline V gene, CDR1 is MNHEY and CDR2 is SVGAGI. J gave up 3 bases and V 7 bases, and 7 bases lay outside the gene matches. The CDR3 reads CASTHRGQGYEQYF. The CDR3 DNA sequence: TGTGCCAGCACCCACAGGGGACAGGGCTACGAGCAGTACTTC.

The chain employs TRBV6-6 and TRBJ1-4; the D gene is possibly TRBD1 (5 bases). V lost 4 bases and J 7 bases, leaving 13 bases between the germline ends. Germline V gives CDR1 MNHNY, CDR2 SVGAGI (reference sequence). The CDR3 has 14 amino acids. In DNA, the CDR3 is TGTGCCAGCAGTTCCCTAAGACAGCTTGAAAAACTGTTTTTT. Its translation: CASSSLRQLEKLFF.

A few counts support this clone. The chain couples TRBV5-8 to TRBJ1-1; 8 bases are shared with TRBD1. J gave up 6 bases and V 4 bases, and 8 bases lay outside the gene matches. The CDR3 is 14 residues long. Germline-derived CDR1 and CDR2 are SGHTS and YDEGEE. CDR3 sequence (DNA): TGTGCCAGCAGCCCGACAGGGGATCGACCTGAAGCTTTCTTT. This codes for CASSPTGDRPEAFF.

The chain carries TRBV7-8 and TRBJ2-7, with D perhaps TRBD1 (5 bases). V lost 4 bases, J lost 1 base, and 11 bases lay in between. Germline CDR1 SGHVS, CDR2 FQNEAQ. CDR3 size: 14 residues. The CDR3 sequence: CASSSRGGSYEQYF. The CDR3 coding sequence is TGTGCCAGCAGCTCTAGGGGCGGTTCCTACGAGCAGTACTTC. The whole variable domain, filled in from reference TRBV7-8 and TRBJ2-7, reads GAGVSQSPRYKVAKRGQDVALRCDPISGHVSLFWYQQALGQGPEFLTYFQNEAQLDKSGLPSDRFFAERPEGSVSTLKIQRTQQEDSAVYLCASSSRGGSYEQYFGPGTRLTVT.

The chain uses TRBV9 and TRBJ2-3; 8 nucleotides agree with TRBD2. Germline lookup yields CDR1 SGDLS and CDR2 YYNGEE. The J segment lost 0 bases and the V segment lost 2 bases, leaving 2 bases of the junction unmatched. CDR3 length: 15 amino acids. The CDR3 nucleotides are TGTGCCAGCAGCGTTAGCGGGGTGAGCACAGATACGCAGTATTTT. Protein product: CASSVSGVSTDTQYF.

The rearrangement joins TRBV27 to TRBJ2-7; no firm D call. Germline CDR1 is MNHEY and CDR2 is SMNVEV (reference sequence). The CDR3 runs to 14 residues. V lost 2 bases to trimming and J lost 3 bases, with 11 bases between them. This CDR3 reads CASSLTGFGYEQYF. In DNA, the CDR3 is TGTGCCAGCAGTTTAACCGGTTTCGGCTACGAGCAGTACTTC.

This clone was detected a few times. The CDR3 bases are TGTGCCTGGAGACTTAGCGGGAGCCCCTACGAGCAGTACTTC. It yields the protein CAWRLSGSPYEQYF. The V and J genes are TRBV30 and TRBJ2-7; 9 bases are a match to TRBD2. Trimming took 3 bases from V and 2 from J; bases not matched to a gene: 5. CDR1 and CDR2 from the germline V gene are GTSNPN and SVGIG (reference sequence). This CDR3 contains 14 residues.

As regards this clone: The germline gene is not matched at one end of the junction; a read error may be the cause. V gene TRBV4-1 combines with J gene TRBJ2-6, with D perhaps matching TRBD1 (5 bases). The CDR3 consists of 16 residues. CDR1 is MGHRA, CDR2 YSYEKL, per germline. In DNA form, the CDR3 reads TGCGCCAGCAGCCAAGAAAGCGACTCTGGGGCCAACGGCCTGACTTTC. This codes for CASSQESDSGANGLTF.

The chain carries TRBV7-3 and TRBJ2-3, with 10 nucleotides matching TRBD2. V gave up 2 bases and J gave up 2 bases; unmatched junction bases: 4. Germline-derived CDR1 and CDR2 are SGHTA and FQGTGA. The CDR3 sequence is 16 residues long. In nucleotides, the CDR3 is TGTGCCAGCAGCTTACGTCTAGCGGGGGACACAGATACGCAGTATTTT. This encodes CASSLRLAGDTDTQYF.

The chain uses TRBV5-1 and TRBJ1-1; D possibly corresponds to TRBD1 (6 bases). The CDR3 totals 14 residues. V lost 3 bases, J lost 1 base, and 10 bases lay in between. Germline V gives CDR1 SGHRS, CDR2 YFSETQ. This CDR3 is CASSSATGNTEAFF. The CDR3 region has the DNA TGCGCCAGCAGCTCTGCGACAGGGAACACTGAAGCTTTCTTT.

Remarks on this clone: A read error may account for a junction end that differs from germline. This chain joins TRBV28 and TRBJ2-7; 7 nucleotides agree with TRBD1. CDR1 is MDHEN, CDR2 SYDVKM, per germline. CDR3 length: 11 amino acids. The CDR3 bases are TGTGCCAGCAGTGCCAACCGGGACAGCAACTTC. Amino acid sequence: CASSANRDSNF. Filled out from reference TRBV28 and TRBJ2-7, the complete variable domain reads DVKVTQSSRYLVKRTGEKVFLECVQDMDHENMFWYRQDPGLGLRLIYFSYDVKMKEKGDIPEGYSVSREKKERFSLILESASTNQTSMYLCASSANRDSNFGPGTRLTVT.

The chain couples TRBV14 to TRBJ1-2; D gene ambiguous. V gave up 5 bases and J gave up 3 bases, with 10 bases separating them. This CDR3 is built from 13 residues. Germline V lookup: CDR1 SGHDN, CDR2 FVKESK. CDR3 loop: CASSSQSYYGYTF. CDR3 DNA sequence: TGTGCCAGCAGCTCACAGAGTTACTATGGCTACACCTTC.

This clone was seen just once. The chain carries TRBV5-4 and TRBJ1-1; TRBD1 agrees at 7 bases. Germline V lookup: CDR1 SGHNT, CDR2 YYREEE (reference sequence). The V gene end was trimmed by 4 bases and the J gene end by 7 bases; junction bases not matched to a gene: 7. This CDR3 comprises 13 residues. The CDR3 is CASSRDYRGEAFF. CDR3 bases: TGTGCCAGCAGCCGTGATTACAGGGGTGAAGCTTTCTTT.

In this sample, this clone turned up a few times. The chain carries TRBV7-3 and TRBJ2-7, with TRBD1 identical over 9 bases. CDR1 and CDR2 (germline): SGHTA, FQGTGA. The trim removed 2 bases at V and 5 bases at J, leaving 4 bases unmatched. The CDR3 is 14 residues long. The CDR3 bases are TGTGCCAGCAGCTTAGGGGGACAGGGCAACGAGCAGTACTTC. Residues: CASSLGGQGNEQYF.